These T cell receptor beta chains were read from a single sample in a study of blood T cell repertoires in COVID-19. TCRdb keeps only in-frame clones here, not all; method: immunoSEQ multiplex PCR. This table has over 400,000 clones, around 90% appearing once. The sequenced sample was peripheral blood. The source is a woman aged 45-65 years with COVID-19, enrolled during active disease. CDR3s include the opening cysteine and the closing phenylalanine or tryptophan. The D gene is left open where the match is weak. The size of a clone is reported for some rows only, either as once, few or many, or as a class for expanded clones.

v_gene	len	d_gene	abundance	j_gene	CDR3aa
TRBV3-1/TRBV3-2	14	NA	NA	TRBJ1-1	CASSRQTLNTEAFF
TRBV6-5	11	NA	NA	TRBJ1-1	CASRTNRAAFF
TRBV6-5	13	NA	NA	TRBJ1-2	CASSRTGPSGYTF
TRBV7-9	10	TRBD1	few	TRBJ2-7	CASRRDRWYF
TRBV20-1	14	NA	NA	TRBJ1-3	CSASMGLGGNTIYF
TRBV2	13	NA	NA	TRBJ1-1	CASSEELGGGAFF
TRBV19	16	NA	NA	TRBJ1-4	CASSIGGQAHNEKLFF
TRBV7-2	13	TRBD1	NA	TRBJ1-1	CASSPGTGTEAFF
TRBV9	15	NA	NA	TRBJ1-1	CASSVALTGRTEAFF
TRBV28	18	TRBD2	once	TRBJ2-1	CASSSPGGVAGALTEQFF
TRBV30	13	NA	NA	TRBJ2-7	CAWSVKLLREQYF
TRBV5-1	13	NA	NA	TRBJ2-2	CASSQAFTGELFF
TRBV19	13	NA	NA	TRBJ2-2	CASSIREAGELFF
TRBV9	13	TRBD2	NA	TRBJ2-1	CASSPRGGNEQFF